A selection of T cell receptor beta chains follows, all from one sample in a study of beta chain features in type 1 diabetes. The table came from immunoSEQ multiplex PCR; TCRdb's copy has only in-frame clones and leaves some out. Of 810,000 or so clones in the sample, 15% to 20% were seen once. The sample was naive CD4+ T cells from blood. The source of these receptors is a woman aged 18 to 35 in good health. The CDR3 runs from the conserved cysteine through the conserved F or W. The D gene is left open where the match is weak. Only part of the rows carry a size: once, few, many, or a class if the clone is expanded.

v_call	clone_size	d_call	j_call	cdr3_nt	cdr3_aa
TRBV7-9	.	TRBD2	TRBJ2-1	TGTGCCAGCAGCCCGATACCGGGACTAGCGGACCATGAGCAGTTCTTC	CASSPIPGLADHEQFF
TRBV18	.	TRBD2	TRBJ2-1	TGTGCCAGCTCCGGAGCGGGAGCGGACAATGAGCAGTTCTTC	CASSGAGADNEQFF
TRBV4-2	.	.	TRBJ2-5	TGTGCCAGCAGCCAAGACAATATCCAGTACTTC	CASSQDNIQYF
TRBV7-2	.	TRBD1	TRBJ1-2	TGTGCCAGCAGCTGGACAGGAAGAAACTATGGCTACACCTTC	CASSWTGRNYGYTF
TRBV6-5	.	.	TRBJ2-5	TGTGCCAGCAGTTTAGGGCCTGTTCAAGAGACCCAGTACTTC	CASSLGPVQETQYF
TRBV2	few	.	TRBJ2-1	TGTGCCAGCGCACAGAACAATGAGCAGTTCTTC	CASAQNNEQFF
TRBV7-2	.	.	TRBJ2-7	TGTGCCAGCAGCCGCACAGGGTACGAGCAGTACTTC	CASSRTGYEQYF
TRBV2	.	.	TRBJ2-1	TGTGCCAGCAGTGCCGATGGGCGGAGCCACAATGAGCAGTTCTTC	CASSADGRSHNEQFF
TRBV18	.	.	TRBJ1-4	TGTGCCAGCTCACCCTCACGGGACAATGAAAAACTGTTTTTT	CASSPSRDNEKLFF
TRBV13	.	.	TRBJ1-2	TGTGCCAGCAGCTTAAACAGGGCCTCTAACTATGGCTACACCTTC	CASSLNRASNYGYTF
TRBV6-1	.	.	TRBJ1-2	TGTGCCAGCAGTATCAACCACTATGGCTACACCTTC	CASSINHYGYTF
TRBV7-2	.	.	TRBJ2-5	TGTGCCAGCAGCTCGGGACAAAAAGAGACCCAGTACTTC	CASSSGQKETQYF
TRBV23-1	few	TRBD1	TRBJ1-1	TGCGCCAGCAGTGACCGGGACAGGCATAAGGGAGGATGGTCGACTGAAGCTTTCTTT	CASSDRDRHKGGWSTEAFF
TRBV5-4	few	.	TRBJ2-7	TGTGCCAGCAGCTTAACCCTAGGAACCTACGAGCAGTACTTC	CASSLTLGTYEQYF
TRBV7-2	few	TRBD2	TRBJ2-1	TGTGCCAGCAGCTTCGGGACTAGCGGGAGTAATGAGCAGTTCTTC	CASSFGTSGSNEQFF
TRBV28	.	TRBD1	TRBJ1-2	TGTGCCAGCAGTTCGTACCCGACAGGGGCCTATGGCTACACCTTC	CASSSYPTGAYGYTF
TRBV28	few	TRBD1	TRBJ2-7	TGTGCCAGCAGTTTAGCCCCCGGACAGGGCTCCTACGAGCAGTACTTC	CASSLAPGQGSYEQYF
TRBV19	few	TRBD1	TRBJ2-2	TGTGCCAGTAGTTCACTAACAGGGGCCGGGGAGCTGTTTTTT	CASSSLTGAGELFF
TRBV9	few	.	TRBJ1-1	TGTGCCAGCAGCGTCGCCCAGGGCCCAGCGTATTCTGAAGCTTTCTTT	CASSVAQGPAYSEAFF
TRBV7-2	few	.	TRBJ2-3	TGTGCCAGCAGCCCAGTGGGCGGATACACAGATACGCAGTATTTT	CASSPVGGYTDTQYF
TRBV5-6	few	.	TRBJ2-1	TGTGCCAGCAGCTACCTCCAGGGTAATACCAATGAGCAGTTCTTC	CASSYLQGNTNEQFF
TRBV7-2	few	TRBD1	TRBJ2-3	TGTGCCAGCACTCTGGACAGGGGGCCAGATACGCAGTATTTT	CASTLDRGPDTQYF
TRBV7-3	few	TRBD1	TRBJ1-1	TGTGCCAGCAGCTTCAATACAGGGGTTAAAGCTTTCTTT	CASSFNTGVKAFF
TRBV11-2	.	.	TRBJ2-1	TGTGCCAGCAGCTTAACGAATGCGGGCGCGGATGAGCAGTTCTTC	CASSLTNAGADEQFF
TRBV13	few	.	TRBJ1-2	TGTGCCAGCAGCTTAGGGGGGGCGCCAGGCTACACCTTC	CASSLGGAPGYTF
TRBV5-1	.	TRBD1	TRBJ2-7	TGCGCCAGCAGGAACCGGGACAGGGCAACCTACGAGCAGTACTTC	CASRNRDRATYEQYF
TRBV15	.	.	TRBJ2-3	TGTGCCACCAGCAGAGAGGTAGCGGCCACAGATACGCAGTATTTT	CATSREVAATDTQYF
TRBV6-5	few	.	TRBJ2-1	TGTGCCAGCAGCCGACAGAGCTCCTACAATGAGCAGTTCTTC	CASSRQSSYNEQFF
TRBV5-1	.	.	TRBJ2-3	TGCGCCAGCAGCTTGAGAGCCGTTCCAGATACGCAGTATTTT	CASSLRAVPDTQYF
TRBV28	.	.	TRBJ1-2	TGTGCCAGCAGCAACGGGTGGTATGGCTACACCTTC	CASSNGWYGYTF
TRBV4-2	.	.	TRBJ2-6	TGTGCCAGCAGCCAAATTTTGGGCTCTGGGGCCAACGTCCTGACTTTC	CASSQILGSGANVLTF
TRBV2	.	TRBD2	TRBJ2-1	TGTGCCAGTCCCCAGACTAGCGGGGGAAAGCAGTTCTTC	CASPQTSGGKQFF
TRBV10-3	.	.	TRBJ2-7	TGTGCCATCAGTGAGTCTACACTTGGATACTACGAGCAGTACTTC	CAISESTLGYYEQYF
TRBV7-2	.	TRBD1	TRBJ2-2	TGTGCCAGCAGCCTGGACAGGGGGCGCGGGGAGCTGTTTTTT	CASSLDRGRGELFF
TRBV19	.	TRBD2	TRBJ2-5	TGTGCCAGTAGTATCCCGGGACTAGCGTCAGAGACCCAGTACTTC	CASSIPGLASETQYF
TRBV10-3	.	.	TRBJ2-3	TGTGCCACCGATGCGCGTGCTAGCACAGATACGCAGTATTTT	CATDARASTDTQYF
TRBV4-3	.	.	TRBJ2-2	TGCGCCAGCAGCCAAGAATCGGCCGGGGAGCTGTTTTTT	CASSQESAGELFF
TRBV23-1	.	.	TRBJ2-5	TGCGCCAGCAGACGCAAAAAGTTAGGACAAGAGACCCAGTACTTC	CASRRKKLGQETQYF
TRBV2	few	.	TRBJ2-3	TGTGCCAGCAGTGAAGACTTCGGGGTTGTCACAGATACGCAGTATTTT	CASSEDFGVVTDTQYF
TRBV15	.	.	TRBJ2-1	TGTGCCACCAGCAGAGACTCCAGCGCCCAGCAGTTCTTC	CATSRDSSAQQFF
TRBV7-9	.	.	TRBJ2-1	TGTGCCAGCAGCTTACCCGACAGCATAACCTACAATGAGCAGTTCTTC	CASSLPDSITYNEQFF
TRBV11-2	.	TRBD2	TRBJ2-1	TGTGCCAGCACCCCAGGCGTAGCGGGACTCTACAATGAGCAGTTCTTC	CASTPGVAGLYNEQFF
TRBV28	.	.	TRBJ2-1	TGTGCCAGCGGGAGACCCTCCTACAATGAGCAGTTCTTC	CASGRPSYNEQFF
TRBV28	few	TRBD2	TRBJ2-1	TGTGCCAGCAGTTTGGGTTTGGGGACTAGCGGGAACAATGAGCAGTTCTTC	CASSLGLGTSGNNEQFF
TRBV5-1	few	.	TRBJ2-7	TGCGCCAGCAGCGGCTCAGGGGAGATGTACGAGCAGTACTTC	CASSGSGEMYEQYF
TRBV15	.	TRBD1	TRBJ2-2	TGTGCCACCAGCAGTCCGAAACAGGGGCTGGCCGGGGAGCTGTTTTTT	CATSSPKQGLAGELFF
TRBV20-1	.	.	TRBJ1-4	TGCAGTGCTACGGGTGAAAAACTGTTTTTT	CSATGEKLFF
TRBV10-3	few	TRBD1	TRBJ2-7	TGTGCCATCAGTGAGGAAGGACAGGTCTACGAGCAGTACTTC	CAISEEGQVYEQYF
TRBV6-6	few	TRBD2	TRBJ2-1	TGTGCCAGCAGTCTTAGCGGGAGTGCCTACAATGAGCAGTTCTTC	CASSLSGSAYNEQFF
TRBV7-9	few	.	TRBJ2-6	TGTGCCAGCACGCGGACAGCATCGGGGGCCAACGTCCTGACTTTC	CASTRTASGANVLTF
TRBV14	few	TRBD2	TRBJ2-7	TGTGCCAGCAGCCCCTCGGTGGGGCCGGGAGGGCAGTACTTC	CASSPSVGPGGQYF
TRBV6-6	few	.	TRBJ1-2	TGTGCCAGCAGTAACGGGGACTATGGCTACACCTTC	CASSNGDYGYTF